This TCR beta chain was profiled in a study of blood T cell repertoires in COVID-19. Trimming took 5 bases from V and 3 from J; bases not matched to a gene: 6. Germline lookup yields CDR1 SGHTA and CDR2 FQGTGA. The CDR3 has 15 residues. Data came from immunoSEQ multiplex PCR; TCRdb stores just in-frame clones and leaves some out. The sample has around 210,000 clones, about nine tenths seen once. The chain is built from TRBV7-3 and TRBJ1-3; TRBD1 matches at 8 bases. The sequence came from a woman between 70 and 85 years old with acute or convalescent COVID-19. The sequenced material came from peripheral blood. The CDR3 DNA follows: TGTGCCAGCAGCCCAGGACAGGGTATTGGAAACACCATATATTTT. This encodes CASSPGQGIGNTIYF.